These T cell receptor beta chains were read from a single sample in a study of OX40 agonist ivuxolimab in advanced cancers. TCRdb's table, derived via immunoSEQ multiplex PCR, lists solely in-frame clones and lacks some. The sample carries approximately 77,000 clones, 75% to 90% recorded once. Sequenced here: CD4+ or CD8+ T cells sorted from blood, sampled in a trial of the OX40 agonist ivuxolimab. The receptors were sampled from an adult with an advanced solid tumor such as melanoma, head and neck, liver or kidney cancer. CDR3s include the opening cysteine and the closing phenylalanine or tryptophan. Fields, in order: V gene, CDR3 length, D gene, J gene, clone size, CDR3 DNA, CDR3 protein. The D gene is left open where the match is weak. Part of the rows lack a size; the others show once, few, many or a class for expanded clones.

TRBV5-1	14	TRBD1	TRBJ1-1	once	TGCGCCAGCAGCTTGGTCCACAGGGGGGTTGAAGCTTTCTTT	CASSLVHRGVEAFF
TRBV7-3	14	-	TRBJ2-6	-	TGTGCCAGCAGCTTAGACGGGCCACCCAACGTCCTGACTTTC	CASSLDGPPNVLTF
TRBV25-1	15	TRBD2	TRBJ2-1	once	TGTGCCAGCAGTGAGCGTAGCGGGACCCTCGATGAGCAGTTCTTC	CASSERSGTLDEQFF
TRBV5-1	15	TRBD1	TRBJ2-2	-	TGCGCCAGCAGCTTGGGCGACAGGGACACCGGGGAGCTGTTTTTT	CASSLGDRDTGELFF
TRBV5-1	15	TRBD1	TRBJ1-2	few	TGCGCCAGCAGCTTGAATACGGGACAGAAAGATGGCTACACCTTC	CASSLNTGQKDGYTF
TRBV11-3	14	-	TRBJ2-7	-	TGTGCCAGCAGCCCACAAGCGATTCAATACGAGCAGTACTTC	CASSPQAIQYEQYF
TRBV19	14	TRBD1	TRBJ1-5	-	TGTGCCATCTCGACAGGGGCTAGCAATCAGCCCCAGCATTTT	CAISTGASNQPQHF
TRBV5-1	14	TRBD1	TRBJ1-5	-	TGCGCCAGCAGCTCCGGACAGGGTAATCAGCCCCAGCATTTT	CASSSGQGNQPQHF
TRBV11-2	19	-	TRBJ2-4	-	TGTGCCAGCAGCTGGGTAGTCGTGCGGGAAGCGGTCGGGAAAAACATTCAGTACTTC	CASSWVVVREAVGKNIQYF
TRBV6-1	11	TRBD1	TRBJ2-7	-	TGTGCCAGCAGTTTGCAGGGGGCAAAGTACTTC	CASSLQGAKYF
TRBV6-1	14	-	TRBJ2-2	-	TGTGCCAGCAGTGAGGTTTCTGGGACCGGGGAGCTGTTTTTT	CASSEVSGTGELFF
TRBV27	12	TRBD1	TRBJ2-7	-	TGTGCCAGCTGGGACAGCTCCTACGAGCAGTACTTC	CASWDSSYEQYF
TRBV5-1	15	-	TRBJ1-2	few	TGCGCCAGCAGCCGGGACTCTCTTGGTGCCTATGGCTACACCTTC	CASSRDSLGAYGYTF
TRBV5-1	13	TRBD2	TRBJ2-1	-	TGCGCCAGCAGCGCTGGACTAGCCAATGAGCAGTTCTTC	CASSAGLANEQFF
TRBV12-5	16	-	TRBJ2-1	-	TGTGCTAGTGGTCCCGTGGGATTCGACTCGTACAATGAGCAGTTCTTC	CASGPVGFDSYNEQFF
TRBV2	13	TRBD1	TRBJ1-5	few	TGTGCCAGCAGAGACAGGGGGTATCAGCCCCAGCATTTT	CASRDRGYQPQHF
TRBV6-1	14	-	TRBJ1-5	once	TGTGCCAGCAGCGTTCAAGCAGGGGATCAGCCCCAGCATTTT	CASSVQAGDQPQHF
TRBV19	14	-	TRBJ2-2	-	TGTGCCAGTAGTTCGGACCCTTACGCCGGGGAGCTGTTTTTT	CASSSDPYAGELFF
TRBV7-2	14	-	TRBJ1-1	once	TGTGCCAGCAGCCCCTTAGGAGAGAACACTGAAGCTTTCTTT	CASSPLGENTEAFF
TRBV5-6	16	-	TRBJ1-2	once	TGTGCCAGCAGCCTCTACCCACGTAAGGGGGTCAATGGCTACACCTTC	CASSLYPRKGVNGYTF
TRBV30	11	TRBD1	TRBJ1-2	-	TGTGCCTGGGGCAAGGGACAGGGCTACACCTTC	CAWGKGQGYTF
TRBV10-3	15	-	TRBJ2-4	-	TGTGCCATCAGTGAGGCGAGACTAGCCAAAAACATTCAGTACTTC	CAISEARLAKNIQYF
TRBV7-2	15	TRBD2	TRBJ2-7	-	TGTGCCAGCAGCCCGGGGGGGACTACTAGGTACGAGCAGTACTTC	CASSPGGTTRYEQYF
TRBV28	12	-	TRBJ1-3	-	TGTGCCAGCACAGGGCTGCCCAACACCATATATTTT	CASTGLPNTIYF
TRBV6-5	15	-	TRBJ1-1	-	TGTGCCAGCAGGATCGGAAATTGGGTTAGGACTGAAGCTTTCTTT	CASRIGNWVRTEAFF
TRBV19	13	-	TRBJ1-1	-	TGTGCCAGTAGTATTCAGGGCAACACTGAAGCTTTCTTT	CASSIQGNTEAFF
TRBV28	14	-	TRBJ2-7	-	TGTGCCAGCAGTTCCGGGACAATGGCCTACGAGCAGTACTTC	CASSSGTMAYEQYF
TRBV9	18	TRBD2	TRBJ2-1	once	TGTGCCAGCAGCTCGAAGGGACTAGCAGGGGGTGTGGACAATGAGCAGTTCTTC	CASSSKGLAGGVDNEQFF
TRBV28	13	-	TRBJ1-5	-	TGTGCCCTCGGTTCGGGGATAAAACAGCCCCAGCATTTT	CALGSGIKQPQHF
TRBV6-6	11	-	TRBJ1-1	-	TGTGCCAGCAGCTCCGCGGCTGAAGCTTTCTTT	CASSSAAEAFF
TRBV7-2	11	TRBD2	TRBJ2-7	-	TGTGCCAGCAGTCTAGCGGGGGAGAAGTACTTC	CASSLAGEKYF
TRBV28	17	-	TRBJ1-5	-	TGTGCCAGCAGGTCGATTGGGGGGGGATGGGGCAATCAGCCCCAGCATTTT	CASRSIGGGWGNQPQHF
TRBV6-5	16	-	TRBJ2-7	-	TGTGCCAGCAGTTACTCGGTTCCCAGGACCGATTACGAGCAGTACTTC	CASSYSVPRTDYEQYF
TRBV5-4	14	TRBD1	TRBJ2-5	-	TGTGCCAGCAGTCGACAGGGGCCCGGGGAGACCCAGTACTTC	CASSRQGPGETQYF
TRBV9	16	-	TRBJ2-7	-	TGTGCCAGCAGCGTCGGCGGGATGGCCGATTCCTACGAGCAGTACTTC	CASSVGGMADSYEQYF
TRBV5-1	14	-	TRBJ2-7	-	TGCGCCAGCAGCTGGGGGACTGGCCCCTACGAGCAGTACTTC	CASSWGTGPYEQYF
TRBV19	14	-	TRBJ2-7	-	TGTGCCAGTAGTATAGGTGAGGGGCTGGCGGAGCAGTACTTC	CASSIGEGLAEQYF
TRBV27	15	-	TRBJ1-6	-	TGTGCCAGCAGTTTATCTGGGGGCGAAAATTCACCCCTCCACTTT	CASSLSGGENSPLHF
TRBV11-2	16	TRBD1	TRBJ2-3	-	TGTGCCAGCAGCTTGGGTCTGGACAGGGTCACAGATACGCAGTATTTT	CASSLGLDRVTDTQYF
TRBV4-1	13	-	TRBJ2-1	few	TGCGCCAGCAGCCATGCCCAAGGGAGGGAGCAGTTCTTC	CASSHAQGREQFF
TRBV19	16	-	TRBJ2-2	once	TGTGCCAGTAGGCTCCCCGGGCCCCGGAACACCGGGGAGCTGTTTTTT	CASRLPGPRNTGELFF
TRBV6-6	14	TRBD1	TRBJ2-2	-	TGTGCCAGCACCTTGACAGGGGTTGACGGGGAGCTGTTTTTT	CASTLTGVDGELFF
TRBV5-1	15	TRBD2	TRBJ2-3	-	TGCGCCAGCAGCTTGGCTTCCAGCGGGAGCGATACGCAGTATTTT	CASSLASSGSDTQYF
TRBV28	10	-	TRBJ2-4	-	TGTGCCAGCAGTTTAAACATTCAGTACTTC	CASSLNIQYF
TRBV28	16	TRBD1	TRBJ2-2	once	TGTGCCAGCAGTTTATGGCAGGGGGCCGACACCGGGGAGCTGTTTTTT	CASSLWQGADTGELFF
TRBV21-1	12	-	TRBJ2-3	-	TGTGCCAGCAGCGGAGCGTTGGGTACGCAGTATTTT	CASSGALGTQYF
TRBV18	14	-	TRBJ1-1	-	TGTGCCAGCTCACCTCTGGGACTGGACACTGAAGCTTTCTTT	CASSPLGLDTEAFF
TRBV15	16	-	TRBJ2-7	-	TGTGCCACCAGCAGAGATGGATTACAGGGCGGGACCGAGCAGTACTTC	CATSRDGLQGGTEQYF
TRBV4-2	16	-	TRBJ2-7	-	TGTGCCAGCAGCCAAGATCTACTACCCCCCCCCTACGAGCAGTACTTC	CASSQDLLPPPYEQYF
TRBV18	15	-	TRBJ1-2	-	TGTGCCAGCTCACCGACGGATCAGGGTCTCTATGGCTACACCTTC	CASSPTDQGLYGYTF
TRBV4-2	15	TRBD1	TRBJ2-4	-	TGTGCCAGCAGCCAAACGCAGGGACAGGGGAACATTCAGTACTTC	CASSQTQGQGNIQYF
TRBV7-6	13	-	TRBJ2-7	-	TGTGCCAGCAGCTTAGGTGGGGTCTACGAGCAGTACTTC	CASSLGGVYEQYF
TRBV6-5	14	-	TRBJ2-7	-	TGTGCCAGCACCGGAGACCTATGGGGGAGAGAGCAGTACTTC	CASTGDLWGREQYF